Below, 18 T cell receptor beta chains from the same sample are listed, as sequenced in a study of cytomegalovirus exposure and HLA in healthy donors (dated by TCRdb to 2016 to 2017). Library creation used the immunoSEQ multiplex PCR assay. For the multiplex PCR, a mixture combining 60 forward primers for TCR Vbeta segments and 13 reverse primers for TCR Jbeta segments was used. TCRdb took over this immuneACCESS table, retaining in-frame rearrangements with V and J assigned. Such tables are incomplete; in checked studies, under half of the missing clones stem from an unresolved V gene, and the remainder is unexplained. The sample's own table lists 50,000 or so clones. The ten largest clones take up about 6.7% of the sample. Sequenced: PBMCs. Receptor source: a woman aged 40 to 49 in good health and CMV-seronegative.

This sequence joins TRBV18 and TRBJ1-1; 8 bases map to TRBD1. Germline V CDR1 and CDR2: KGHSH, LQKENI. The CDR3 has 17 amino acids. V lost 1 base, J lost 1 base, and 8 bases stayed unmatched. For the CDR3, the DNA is TGTGCCAGCTCACCACTTCGTCCCGGGACAGGGAACACTGAAGCTTTCTTT. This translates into CASSPLRPGTGNTEAFF.

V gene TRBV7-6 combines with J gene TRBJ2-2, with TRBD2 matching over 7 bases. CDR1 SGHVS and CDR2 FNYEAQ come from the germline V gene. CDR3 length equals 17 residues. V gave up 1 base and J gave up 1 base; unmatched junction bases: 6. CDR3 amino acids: CASSLVGRGWNTGELFF. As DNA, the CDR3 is TGTGCCAGCAGCTTAGTGGGGAGGGGATGGAACACCGGGGAGCTGTTTTTT.

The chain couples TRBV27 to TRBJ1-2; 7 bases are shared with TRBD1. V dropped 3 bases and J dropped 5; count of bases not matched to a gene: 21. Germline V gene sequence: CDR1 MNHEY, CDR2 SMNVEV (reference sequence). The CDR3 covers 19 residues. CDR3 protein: CASSFPKTGAVGESYGYTF. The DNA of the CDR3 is TGTGCCAGCAGTTTCCCTAAAACAGGGGCGGTGGGGGAAAGTTATGGCTACACCTTC.

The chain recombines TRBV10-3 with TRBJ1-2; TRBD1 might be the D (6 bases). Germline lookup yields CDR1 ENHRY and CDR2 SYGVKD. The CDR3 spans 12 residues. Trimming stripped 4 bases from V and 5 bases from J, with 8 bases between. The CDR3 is CAISGDTYGYTF. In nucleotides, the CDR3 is TGTGCCATCAGTGGGGACACTTATGGCTACACCTTC.

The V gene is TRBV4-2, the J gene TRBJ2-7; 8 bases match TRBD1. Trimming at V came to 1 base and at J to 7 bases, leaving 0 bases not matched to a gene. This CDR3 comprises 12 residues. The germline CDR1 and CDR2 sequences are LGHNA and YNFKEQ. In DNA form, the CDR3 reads TGTGCCAGCAGCCAAGGACAGGGGGAGCAGTACTTC. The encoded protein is CASSQGQGEQYF.

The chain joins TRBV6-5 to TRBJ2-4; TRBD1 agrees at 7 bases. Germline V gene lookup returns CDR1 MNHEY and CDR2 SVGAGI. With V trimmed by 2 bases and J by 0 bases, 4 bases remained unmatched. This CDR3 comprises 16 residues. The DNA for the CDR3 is TGTGCCAGCAGTTACGGACAGGAGGTAGCCAAAAACATTCAGTACTTC. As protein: CASSYGQEVAKNIQYF.

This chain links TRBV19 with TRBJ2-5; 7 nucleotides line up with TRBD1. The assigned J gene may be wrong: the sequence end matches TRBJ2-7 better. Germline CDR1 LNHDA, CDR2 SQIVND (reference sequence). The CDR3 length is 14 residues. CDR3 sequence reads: CASSPRQGPNEQYF. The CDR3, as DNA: TGTGCCAGTAGTCCTCGACAGGGACCCAACGAGCAGTACTTC.

CDR3 nucleotide sequence: TGTGCCAGCAGCGCAGGCCAGGGTACACACTATGGCTACACCTTC. Amino acid sequence: CASSAGQGTHYGYTF. The chain couples TRBV7-9 to TRBJ1-2; a possible D gene is TRBD1 (5 bases). The V and J ends lost 5 bases and 3 bases respectively, with 16 bases between them. The CDR3 runs to 15 residues. Germline V gene sequence: CDR1 SEHNR, CDR2 FQNEAQ (reference sequence).

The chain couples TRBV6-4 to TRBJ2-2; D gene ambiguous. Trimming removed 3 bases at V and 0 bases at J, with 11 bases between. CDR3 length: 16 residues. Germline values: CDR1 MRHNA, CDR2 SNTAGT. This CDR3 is CASSEGAAANTGELFF. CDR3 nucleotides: TGTGCCAGCAGTGAAGGAGCAGCCGCGAACACCGGGGAGCTGTTTTTT.

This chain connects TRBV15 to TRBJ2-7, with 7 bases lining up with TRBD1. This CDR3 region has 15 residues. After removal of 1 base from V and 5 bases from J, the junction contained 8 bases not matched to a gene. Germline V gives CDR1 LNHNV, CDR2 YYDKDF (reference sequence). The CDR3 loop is CATSRARGLRNEQYF. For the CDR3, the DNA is TGTGCCACCAGCAGAGCTAGGGGGCTGAGGAACGAGCAGTACTTC.

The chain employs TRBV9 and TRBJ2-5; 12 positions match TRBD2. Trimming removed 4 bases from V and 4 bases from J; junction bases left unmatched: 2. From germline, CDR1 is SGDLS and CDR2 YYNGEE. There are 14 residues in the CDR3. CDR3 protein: CASSLGLAGETQYF. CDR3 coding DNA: TGTGCCAGCAGCCTGGGACTAGCGGGAGAGACCCAGTACTTC.

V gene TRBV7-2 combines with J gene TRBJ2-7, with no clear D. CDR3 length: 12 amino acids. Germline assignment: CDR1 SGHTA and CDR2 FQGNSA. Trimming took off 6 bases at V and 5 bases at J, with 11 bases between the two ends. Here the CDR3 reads CASRVAPNEQYF. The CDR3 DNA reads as TGTGCCAGCAGGGTAGCCCCCAACGAGCAGTACTTC.

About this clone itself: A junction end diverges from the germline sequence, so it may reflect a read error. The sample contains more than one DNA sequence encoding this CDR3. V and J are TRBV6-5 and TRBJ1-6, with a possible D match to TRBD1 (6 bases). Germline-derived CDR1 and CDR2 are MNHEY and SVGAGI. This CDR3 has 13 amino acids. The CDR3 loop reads CASNGQLNSPLHF. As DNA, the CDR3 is TGTGCCAGCAATGGACAGCTTAATTCACCCCTACACTTT.

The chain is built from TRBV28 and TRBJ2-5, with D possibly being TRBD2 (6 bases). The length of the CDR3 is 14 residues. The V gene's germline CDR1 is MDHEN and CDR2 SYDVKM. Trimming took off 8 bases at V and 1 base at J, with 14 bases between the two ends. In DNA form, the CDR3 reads TGTGCCAGCTCCCGCCCGGGACTCCAAGAGACCCAGTACTTC. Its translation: CASSRPGLQETQYF.

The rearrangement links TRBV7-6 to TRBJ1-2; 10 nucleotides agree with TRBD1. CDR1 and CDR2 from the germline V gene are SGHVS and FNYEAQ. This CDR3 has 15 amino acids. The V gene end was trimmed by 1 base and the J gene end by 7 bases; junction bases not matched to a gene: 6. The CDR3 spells CASSLDRTGGGGYTF. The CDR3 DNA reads TGTGCCAGCAGCTTAGATCGGACAGGGGGAGGTGGCTACACCTTC.

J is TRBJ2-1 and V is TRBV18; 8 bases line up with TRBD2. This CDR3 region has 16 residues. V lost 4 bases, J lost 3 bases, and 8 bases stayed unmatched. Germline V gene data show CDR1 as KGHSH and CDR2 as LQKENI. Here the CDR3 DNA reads TGTGCCAGCTCACAAAGCGGGAGCAGAGACTACAATGAGCAGTTCTTC. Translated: CASSQSGSRDYNEQFF.

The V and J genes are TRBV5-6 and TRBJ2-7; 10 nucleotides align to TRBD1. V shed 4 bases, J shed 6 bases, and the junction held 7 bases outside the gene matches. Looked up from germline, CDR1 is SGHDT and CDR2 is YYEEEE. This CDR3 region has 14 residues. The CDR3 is CASSRDRGGGEQYF. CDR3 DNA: TGTGCCAGCAGCCGGGACAGGGGAGGGGGCGAGCAGTACTTC.

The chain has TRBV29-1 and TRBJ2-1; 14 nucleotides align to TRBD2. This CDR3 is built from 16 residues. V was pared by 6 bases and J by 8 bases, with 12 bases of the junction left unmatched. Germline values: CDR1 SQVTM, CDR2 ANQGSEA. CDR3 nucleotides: TGCAGCGTAGATCCGGGACTAGCGGGAGCGGTTTATGAGCAGTTCTTC. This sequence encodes CSVDPGLAGAVYEQFF.